Listed below are T cell receptor beta chains from one sample, sequenced in a study of blood T cell repertoires in COVID-19. Assay used: immunoSEQ multiplex PCR; TCRdb lists only in-frame clones, some missing. The sample includes 250,000 or so clones, about 86% of them seen just once. Sequencing input: PBMCs or T cells enriched from blood (not recorded which). The receptors here all came from a man between 45 and 60 years old who had recovered from COVID-19. CDR3s include the opening cysteine and the closing phenylalanine or tryptophan. The D gene is left open where the match is weak. Rows may omit the clone size; those that give it use once, few, many or a size class.

J	size	D	V	DNA	CDR3
TRBJ1-5	.	TRBD1	TRBV10-2	TGCGCCAGCAGTGAAAACAACCACGACAGGGCAACAGGGAATCAGCCCCAGCATTTT	CASSENNHDRATGNQPQHF
TRBJ2-3	.	.	TRBV4-1	TGCGCCAGCAGCCAAGTTAGCGGAACTAGCACAGATACGCAGTATTTT	CASSQVSGTSTDTQYF
TRBJ1-5	.	TRBD1	TRBV28	TGTGCCAGCAGTGGGGCGGGACAGGGACCCCTAGAACAGCCCCAGCATTTT	CASSGAGQGPLEQPQHF
TRBJ1-3	.	TRBD1	TRBV7-9	TGTGCCAGCAGCTTAAGGGGGACAGGGGTCTCGGGAAACACCATATATTTT	CASSLRGTGVSGNTIYF
TRBJ1-5	few	TRBD1	TRBV12-5	TGTGCTAGTGGTTCGGGACAGGGGGCCCATAGCAATCAGCCCCAGCATTTT	CASGSGQGAHSNQPQHF
TRBJ2-3	once	TRBD2	TRBV9	TGTGCCAGCAGTTTCCGGGGAGGGTTGGCAGATACGCAGTATTTT	CASSFRGGLADTQYF
TRBJ2-6	.	.	TRBV11-2	TGTGCCAGCAGCTTAGTGGGGGGCTCTGGGGCCAACGTCCTGACTTTC	CASSLVGGSGANVLTF
TRBJ1-3	.	TRBD1	TRBV6-5	TGTGCCAGCAGTTACGCCTTGAGGGGGCTTGGAAACACCATATATTTT	CASSYALRGLGNTIYF
TRBJ1-1	medium-sized	TRBD1	TRBV10-3	TGTGCCATCAGAGAGGACAGGGCCGCTTTCTTT	CAIREDRAAFF
TRBJ2-3	.	.	TRBV28	TGTGCCAGCGCTTACCCGGGTCAACAAAGGTCCGATACGCAGTATTTT	CASAYPGQQRSDTQYF
TRBJ2-3	.	.	TRBV5-1	TGCGCCAGCAGCTTGGAGGATCTAGCCCGAGATACGCAGTATTTT	CASSLEDLARDTQYF
TRBJ2-7	.	.	TRBV19	TGTGCCAGTAGTATATGGGGCAGGACCAACTCCTACGAGCAGTACTTC	CASSIWGRTNSYEQYF
TRBJ1-4	few	.	TRBV11-3	TGTGCCAGCAGCGTCAACAGTGGAACTAATGAAAAACTGTTTTTT	CASSVNSGTNEKLFF
TRBJ2-7	.	.	TRBV7-9	TGTGCCAGCAGCTTAGATCGGGACTTTGCATCCGAGCAGTACTTC	CASSLDRDFASEQYF
TRBJ2-1	.	.	TRBV3-1/TRBV3-2	TGTGCCAGCAGCCACCTACTAGGGAGCAATGAGCAGTTCTTC	CASSHLLGSNEQFF
TRBJ2-7	.	TRBD2	TRBV4-3	TGCGCCAGCAGCCCACTAGCGGGAGCTTCCCACGAGCAGTACTTC	CASSPLAGASHEQYF
TRBJ1-3	.	.	TRBV6-2/TRBV6-3	TGTGCCAGCAGTTACGACAGGGGAAACACCATATATTTT	CASSYDRGNTIYF
TRBJ2-7	.	.	TRBV18	TGTGCCAGCTCTCCCCTTCCGGGCTACGAGCAGTACTTC	CASSPLPGYEQYF
TRBJ2-3	.	TRBD2	TRBV5-4	TGTGCCAGCAGCTTGCGTCGGACTAGCATCTCCACAGATACGCAGTATTTT	CASSLRRTSISTDTQYF
TRBJ2-3	.	TRBD2	TRBV9	TGTGCCAGCAGCGTCGGACTAGCGGGGGGGCTTATCACAGATACGCAGTATTTT	CASSVGLAGGLITDTQYF
TRBJ2-4	.	TRBD2	TRBV7-8	TGTGCCAGCAGCTCCCTGACTAGCGGGATGGTCTTC	CASSSLTSGMVF
TRBJ1-6	.	TRBD1	TRBV9	TGTGCCAGCAGTCGGACAGGGGAGGCTTCACCCCTCCACTTT	CASSRTGEASPLHF
TRBJ2-1	.	TRBD2	TRBV7-3	TGTGCCAGCAGCTCACATGGGCCCGGACTAGCGGGCCCGGACAATGAGCAGTTCTTC	CASSSHGPGLAGPDNEQFF
TRBJ1-2	.	TRBD1	TRBV27	TGTGCCAGCAGACCTTCGCTTGCAGGGGGCAACTATGGCTACACCTTC	CASRPSLAGGNYGYTF
TRBJ1-6	few	TRBD1	TRBV28	TGTGCCACCCGGACAGGGATCCAGATTCTCCACTTT	CATRTGIQILHF
TRBJ1-4	.	.	TRBV28	TGTGCCAGCAGTTTATTCAGGCCGCCAACTAATGAAAAACTGTTTTTT	CASSLFRPPTNEKLFF
TRBJ2-7	once	TRBD1	TRBV5-5	TGTGCCAGCAGCTTGGCCGAAGGGGGCCTATACGAGCAGTACTTC	CASSLAEGGLYEQYF
TRBJ2-5	once	TRBD1	TRBV7-2	TGTGCCAGCAGCCCGGGACAGGGACAAGAGACCCAGTACTTC	CASSPGQGQETQYF
TRBJ2-5	.	.	TRBV9	TGTGCCAGCAGCGCCCAGACTACGCCCCAAGAGACCCAGTACTTC	CASSAQTTPQETQYF
TRBJ2-7	.	TRBD2	TRBV3-1/TRBV3-2	TGTGCCAGCAGCCAAGCACTAGCGGGAGAATACGAGCAGTACTTC	CASSQALAGEYEQYF
TRBJ2-5	.	.	TRBV11-2	TGTGCCAGCAGCTTATTCCCCCTCGGAGGGGCCCAAGAGACCCAGTACTTC	CASSLFPLGGAQETQYF
TRBJ2-7	.	.	TRBV11-1	TGTGCCAGCAGCTTATCGGATGGGGCAGGGTACGAGCAGTACTTC	CASSLSDGAGYEQYF
TRBJ2-7	.	.	TRBV27	TGTGCCAGCAGTTTAGGTTCAGGGTCGGGAGTAAGGCCTTACGAGCAGTACTTC	CASSLGSGSGVRPYEQYF
TRBJ1-2	.	TRBD1	TRBV9	TGTGCCAGCAGCGTAGGGACAGGGGAATACGGCTACACCTTC	CASSVGTGEYGYTF
TRBJ2-7	.	TRBD2	TRBV6-2/TRBV6-3	TGTGCCAGCAGTGATACTAGCGGTTCCTCCCACGAGCAGTACTTC	CASSDTSGSSHEQYF